A single sample gave rise to the 12 T cell receptor beta chains below, sequenced in a study of cytomegalovirus exposure and HLA in healthy donors. The PCR was carried out with 60 Vbeta primers and 13 Jbeta primers. Sequenced by immunoSEQ multiplex PCR; TCRdb stores in-frame clones only, minus some. This sample yields over 150,000 clones, of which roughly 80% are seen a single time; 4% to 5.5% belongs to the top ten. The sequenced sample consisted of PBMCs. Receptor source: a man aged 25 to 40 in good health and CMV-seronegative.

The chain couples TRBV7-9 to TRBJ2-7, with TRBD2 matching over 10 bases. V lost 2 bases and J lost 6; bases outside the gene matches: 7. CDR1 is SEHNR and CDR2 is FQNEAQ in the germline V gene (reference sequence). The CDR3 spans 15 residues. CDR3 protein: CASSLLTSGKSEQYF. CDR3 sequence (DNA): TGTGCCAGCAGCTTATTAACTAGCGGGAAATCCGAGCAGTACTTC.

CDR3 DNA: TGTGCCAGCAGTGGGACTAGAAGGGAGACCCAGTACTTC. Protein sequence: CASSGTRRETQYF. This chain joins TRBV6-1 and TRBJ2-5, with 7 bases identical to TRBD2. Germline V lookup: CDR1 MNHNS, CDR2 SASEGT. The CDR3 is 13 amino acids. Trimming removed 4 bases from V and 5 bases from J; junction bases left unmatched: 4.

The chain joins TRBV10-3 to TRBJ1-1; D gene uncertain. CDR1 and CDR2 from the germline V gene are ENHRY and SYGVKD. The V and J ends lost 7 bases and 0 bases respectively, with 12 bases between them. The CDR3 covers 14 residues. The CDR3 here is CAITQQAVNTEAFF. CDR3 sequence (DNA): TGTGCCATCACGCAGCAGGCCGTGAACACTGAAGCTTTCTTT.

This chain joins TRBV13 and TRBJ1-3; D is possibly TRBD1 (6 bases). The CDR3 contains 15 residues. V lost 4 bases to trimming and J lost 2 bases, with 12 bases between them. From germline, CDR1 is PRHDT and CDR2 FYEKMQ (reference sequence). CDR3 DNA sequence: TGTGCCAGCAGCTCCTCCGGGACACCTGGAAACACCATATATTTT. Protein product: CASSSSGTPGNTIYF.

V usage is TRBV9 and J usage is TRBJ2-3; 7 nucleotides match TRBD1. The V and J ends lost 3 bases and 3 bases, in that order; junction bases with no gene match: 4. The CDR3 contains 14 residues. Germline CDR1 reads SGDLS; CDR2 reads YYNGEE. CDR3 loop: CASSAHRGTDTQYF. CDR3 bases: TGTGCCAGCAGCGCCCACAGGGGTACAGATACGCAGTATTTT.

In this sample, this clone turned up once. CDR3 in DNA: TGTGCCAGCAGCCGATCCCCCGGGGAGATTTACGAGCAGTACTTC. It encodes CASSRSPGEIYEQYF. The rearrangement joins TRBV6-5 to TRBJ2-7; TRBD2 might be the D (5 bases). The CDR3 length is 15 residues. Germline V lookup: CDR1 MNHEY, CDR2 SVGAGI. V lost 6 bases and J lost 4, with 19 bases in between.

The V gene is TRBV18, the J gene TRBJ2-7, with D unclear. The CDR3 runs to 14 residues. V was shortened by 2 bases and J by 0 bases, with 8 bases between the two germline ends. The germline V gene encodes CDR1 KGHSH and CDR2 LQKENI. The CDR3 reads CASSPIDNSYEQYF. DNA of the CDR3: TGTGCCAGCTCACCAATAGACAACTCCTACGAGCAGTACTTC.

The chain is built from TRBV7-3 and TRBJ2-6; no definite D call. The CDR3 contains 15 residues. V lost 6 bases and J 2 bases, leaving 11 bases between the germline ends. The germline gives CDR1 SGHTA, CDR2 FQGTGA. CDR3 protein: CASRVDSTGANVLTF. CDR3 in DNA: TGTGCCAGCAGGGTCGACTCGACTGGGGCCAACGTCCTGACTTTC.

V gene TRBV11-2 combines with J gene TRBJ1-1; D is perhaps TRBD1 (5 bases). Germline CDR1 is SGHAT and CDR2 is FQNNGV. Trimming took off 5 bases at V and 6 bases at J, with 16 bases between the two ends. This CDR3 spans 14 amino acids. The CDR3 is CASSTRSGVAEAFF. The CDR3 nucleotides are TGTGCCAGCAGCACGAGGTCGGGGGTTGCTGAAGCTTTCTTT.

V gene TRBV19 combines with J gene TRBJ1-5; D is uncertain. The CDR3 loop spans 14 amino acids. CDR1 and CDR2 from the germline V gene are LNHDA and SQIVND (reference sequence). Trimming removed 7 bases at V and 0 bases at J, with 10 bases between. For the CDR3, the DNA is TGTGCCAGTAAACACAGAGCTAGCAATCAGCCCCAGCATTTT. It specifies CASKHRASNQPQHF.

V gene TRBV2 combines with J gene TRBJ2-3; 7 nucleotides line up with TRBD2. Germline loops: CDR1 SNHLY, CDR2 FYNNEI. CDR3 size: 15 residues. V dropped 4 bases and J dropped 4; count of bases not matched to a gene: 8. CDR3 loop: CASSVQGLVADTQYF. The CDR3 DNA is TGTGCCAGCAGTGTCCAAGGACTAGTCGCAGATACGCAGTATTTT.

The CDR3 is CASSSVADRAADEQFF. The CDR3 nucleotides are TGTGCCAGCAGCTCTGTGGCGGACAGGGCTGCCGATGAGCAGTTCTTC. The chain is built from TRBV5-6 and TRBJ2-1; TRBD1 aligns across 8 bases. The CDR3 is 16 amino acids. The V segment lost 3 bases and the J segment 8 bases; nucleotides outside the gene matches: 13. Germline V lookup: CDR1 SGHDT, CDR2 YYEEEE.